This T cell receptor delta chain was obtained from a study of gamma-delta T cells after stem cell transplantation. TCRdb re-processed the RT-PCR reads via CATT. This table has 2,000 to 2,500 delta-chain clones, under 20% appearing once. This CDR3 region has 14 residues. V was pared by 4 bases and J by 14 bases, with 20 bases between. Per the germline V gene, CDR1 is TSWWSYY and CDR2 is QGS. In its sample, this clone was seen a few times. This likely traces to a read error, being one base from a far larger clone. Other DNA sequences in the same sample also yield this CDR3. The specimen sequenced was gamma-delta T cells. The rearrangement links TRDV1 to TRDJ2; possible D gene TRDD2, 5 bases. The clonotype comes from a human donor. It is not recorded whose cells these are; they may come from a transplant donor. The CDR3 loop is CALGASLPRGQLFF. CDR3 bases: TGTGCTCTTGGGGCATCACTTCCCCGCGGACAGCTCTTCTTT.